The clone carrying this T cell receptor (beta chain) was detected a few times. The sample originates from a study of shared clonotypes between healthy human individuals. In the study overall: Three plates were used per donor for CD4 naive, three for CD4 memory, two for CD8 naive and one for CD8 memory.

Unmatched junction bases numbered 9, after V lost 5 bases and J lost 2 bases. Germline V gene sequence: CDR1 MNHNY, CDR2 SVGAGI (reference sequence). CDR3 length: 16 amino acids. The investigators split CD4+ cells into a CD45RA+ naive subset and a CD45RA-negative memory subset. Assay used: immunoSEQ multiplex PCR; TCRdb lists only in-frame clones, some missing. The repertoire holds about 2.4 million clones, around nine tenths seen once, with about 0.13% in the top ten. This chain uses TRBV6-6 with TRBJ1-5; 7 positions agree with TRBD1. The sequenced material came from naive CD4+ T cells sorted from blood. Subset denoted: CD45RA+ positively selected. This clonotype was obtained from a man aged 18-30 years in good health. The CDR3 DNA follows: TGTGCCAGCAGTAAGGACAGTGGGACAGGCAATCAGCCCCAGCATTTT. This sequence encodes CASSKDSGTGNQPQHF.